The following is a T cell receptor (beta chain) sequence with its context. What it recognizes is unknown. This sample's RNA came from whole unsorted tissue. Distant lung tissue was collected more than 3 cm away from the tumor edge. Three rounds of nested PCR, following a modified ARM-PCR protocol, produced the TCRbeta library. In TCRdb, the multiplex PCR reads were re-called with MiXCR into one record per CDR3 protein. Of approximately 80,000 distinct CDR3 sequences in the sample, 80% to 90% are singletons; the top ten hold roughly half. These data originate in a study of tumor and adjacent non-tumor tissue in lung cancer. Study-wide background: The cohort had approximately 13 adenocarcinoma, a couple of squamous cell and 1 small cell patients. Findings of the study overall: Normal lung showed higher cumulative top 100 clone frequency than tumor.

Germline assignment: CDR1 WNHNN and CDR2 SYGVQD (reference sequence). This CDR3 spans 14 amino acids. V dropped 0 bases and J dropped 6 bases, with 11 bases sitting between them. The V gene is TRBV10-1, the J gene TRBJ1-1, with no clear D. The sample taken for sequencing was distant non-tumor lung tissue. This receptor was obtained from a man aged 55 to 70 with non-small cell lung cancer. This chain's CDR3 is CASSESRVSPEAFF. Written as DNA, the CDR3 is TGCGCCAGCAGTGAGTCGAGGGTGAGTCCTGAAGCTTTCTTT.